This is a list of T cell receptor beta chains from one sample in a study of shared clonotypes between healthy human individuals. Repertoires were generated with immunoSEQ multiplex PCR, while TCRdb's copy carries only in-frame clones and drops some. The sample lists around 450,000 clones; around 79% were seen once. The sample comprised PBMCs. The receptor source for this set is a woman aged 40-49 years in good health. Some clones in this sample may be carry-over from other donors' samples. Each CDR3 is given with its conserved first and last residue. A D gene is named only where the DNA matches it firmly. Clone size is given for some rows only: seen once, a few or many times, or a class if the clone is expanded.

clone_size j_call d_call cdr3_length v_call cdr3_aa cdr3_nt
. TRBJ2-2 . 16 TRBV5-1 CASSFGTGANTGELFF TGCGCCAGCAGCTTTGGGACCGGGGCGAACACCGGGGAGCTGTTTTTT
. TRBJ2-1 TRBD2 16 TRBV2 CASSEGPSGRVGEQFF TGTGCCAGCAGTGAAGGCCCTAGCGGGAGGGTTGGCGAGCAGTTCTTC
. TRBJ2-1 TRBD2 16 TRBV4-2 CASSQDTSGGFNEQFF TGTGCCAGCAGCCAAGACACTAGCGGGGGGTTCAATGAGCAGTTCTTC
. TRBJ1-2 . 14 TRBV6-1 CASIPSDRVHGYTF TGTGCCAGCATCCCCTCTGACAGAGTCCATGGCTACACCTTC
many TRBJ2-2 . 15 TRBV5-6 CASSLRTTNTGELFF TGTGCCAGCAGCTTGAGGACAACGAACACCGGGGAGCTGTTTTTT
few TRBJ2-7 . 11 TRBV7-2 CASSPSYEQYF TGTGCCAGCAGCCCCAGCTACGAGCAGTACTTC
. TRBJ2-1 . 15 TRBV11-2 CASSLVVGNYNEQFF TGTGCCAGCAGCTTAGTAGTCGGGAATTACAATGAGCAGTTCTTC
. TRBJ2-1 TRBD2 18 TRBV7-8 CASSPWGGAAGRYNEQFF TGTGCCAGCAGCCCCTGGGGGGGAGCAGCGGGACGCTACAATGAGCAGTTCTTC
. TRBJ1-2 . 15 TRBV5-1 CASSSLFVQGTETTF TGCGCCAGCAGCTCCCTATTCGTACAGGGTACTGAGACCACCTTC
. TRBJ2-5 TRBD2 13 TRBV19 CASSQGLGETQYF TGTGCCAGTAGTCAGGGACTAGGAGAGACCCAGTACTTC
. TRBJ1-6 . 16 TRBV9 CASSVGGNPLNSPLHF TGTGCCAGCAGCGTAGGGGGGAACCCACTTAATTCACCCCTCCACTTT
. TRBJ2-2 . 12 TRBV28 CASSSTTGELFF TGTGCCAGCAGTTCTACCACCGGGGAGCTGTTTTTT
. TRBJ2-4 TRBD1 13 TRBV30 CAWEDRDINIQYF TGTGCCTGGGAGGACAGGGACATAAACATTCAGTACTTC
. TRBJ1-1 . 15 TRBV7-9 CASSPNRDWNTEAFF TGTGCCAGCAGCCCCAACAGGGACTGGAACACTGAAGCTTTCTTT
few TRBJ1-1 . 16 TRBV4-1 CASSQEDTHTNTEAFF TGCGCCAGCAGCCAAGAGGACACTCACACCAACACTGAAGCTTTCTTT
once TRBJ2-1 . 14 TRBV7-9 CASSFSSSYNEQFF TGTGCCAGCAGCTTCTCGAGCTCCTACAATGAGCAGTTCTTC
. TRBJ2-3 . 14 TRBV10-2 CASSPGLLTDTQYF TGCGCCAGCTCACCGGGGCTTTTAACAGATACGCAGTATTTT
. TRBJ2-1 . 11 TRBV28 CASSLGSGQFF TGTGCCAGCAGTTTAGGGAGCGGGCAGTTCTTC
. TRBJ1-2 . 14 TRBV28 CASSFGGGDYGYTF TGTGCCAGCAGTTTTGGCGGGGGGGACTATGGCTACACCTTC
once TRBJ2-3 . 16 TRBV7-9 CASSPRLEASTDTQYF TGTGCCAGCAGCCCCCGACTCGAAGCTAGCACAGATACGCAGTATTTT
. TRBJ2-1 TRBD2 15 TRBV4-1 CASSQGGLPSDEQFF TGCGCCAGCAGCCAAGGGGGACTACCCTCGGATGAGCAGTTCTTC
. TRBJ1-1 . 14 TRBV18 CASFPDRSNTEAFF TGTGCCAGCTTCCCCGACAGATCGAACACTGAAGCTTTCTTT
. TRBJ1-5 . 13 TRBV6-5 CASSWASNQPQHF TGTGCCAGCAGCTGGGCTAGCAATCAGCCCCAGCATTTT
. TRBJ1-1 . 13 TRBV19 CASKLTANTEAFF TGTGCCAGTAAATTGACGGCGAACACTGAAGCTTTCTTT
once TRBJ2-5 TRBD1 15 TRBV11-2 CASSTTGGPQETQYF TGTGCCAGCAGCACGACAGGGGGCCCCCAAGAGACCCAGTACTTC
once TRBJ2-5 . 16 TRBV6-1 CASSVEPGVHGETQYF TGTGCCAGCAGTGTGGAGCCAGGGGTGCACGGAGAGACCCAGTACTTC
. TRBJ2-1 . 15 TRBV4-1 CASSQEPSGVNEQFF TGCGCCAGCAGCCAAGAACCCTCAGGGGTCAATGAGCAGTTCTTC
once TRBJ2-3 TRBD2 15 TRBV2 CASSVGGGGVDTQYF TGTGCCAGCAGTGTTGGCGGGGGGGGAGTGGATACGCAGTATTTT
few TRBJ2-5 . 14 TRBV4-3 CASSQSLLSETQYF TGCGCCAGCAGCCAGTCCCTGTTAAGTGAGACCCAGTACTTC
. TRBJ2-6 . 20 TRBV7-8 CASKGVDGNPNYSGANVLTF TGTGCCAGCAAGGGAGTGGACGGAAATCCTAATTACTCTGGGGCCAACGTCCTGACTTTC
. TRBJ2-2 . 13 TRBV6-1 CASRIRTDGELFF TGTGCCAGCAGAATAAGGACGGACGGGGAGCTGTTTTTT
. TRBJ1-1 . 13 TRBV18 CASSPGGNTEAFF TGTGCCAGCTCACCCGGGGGAAACACTGAAGCTTTCTTT
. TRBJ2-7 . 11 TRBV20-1 CSARQGSEQYF TGCAGTGCTAGGCAGGGCAGCGAGCAGTACTTC
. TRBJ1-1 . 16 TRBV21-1 CASRDRRGRLNTEAFF TGTGCCAGCAGGGACCGCAGGGGGCGGCTGAACACTGAAGCTTTCTTT
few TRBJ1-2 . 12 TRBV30 CAWVGVNYGYTF TGTGCCTGGGTCGGTGTTAACTATGGCTACACCTTC
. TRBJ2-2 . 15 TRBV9 CASSGTTVAAGELFF TGTGCCAGCAGCGGGACCACCGTGGCGGCCGGGGAGCTGTTTTTT
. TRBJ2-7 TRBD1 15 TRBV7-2 CASSPTAGTGREQYF TGTGCCAGCAGCCCAACAGCCGGGACAGGGCGCGAGCAGTACTTC
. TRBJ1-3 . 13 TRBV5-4 CASSLFTGNTIYF TGTGCCAGCAGCTTATTTACTGGAAACACCATATATTTT
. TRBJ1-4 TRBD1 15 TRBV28 CASSHPTGGFEKLFF TGTGCCAGCAGTCATCCTACAGGGGGTTTTGAAAAACTGTTTTTT
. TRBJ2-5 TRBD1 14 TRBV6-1 CASRDRGPPETQYF TGTGCCAGCCGGGACAGAGGTCCCCCCGAGACCCAGTACTTC
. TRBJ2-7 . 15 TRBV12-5 CASGLGQGSIYEQYF TGTGCTAGTGGTTTGGGGCAGGGGTCGATCTACGAGCAGTACTTC
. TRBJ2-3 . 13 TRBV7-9 CASSPPGGDTQYF TGTGCCAGCAGCCCCCCCGGCGGTGATACGCAGTATTTT
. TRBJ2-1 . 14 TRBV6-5 CASSNPRLDFEQFF TGTGCCAGCAGTAATCCGAGACTAGATTTTGAGCAGTTCTTC
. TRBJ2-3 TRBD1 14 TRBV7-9 CASSRDSSTDTQYF TGTGCCAGCAGCCGGGACAGTAGCACAGATACGCAGTATTTT
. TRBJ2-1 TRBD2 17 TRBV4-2 CASSQDAPGLAGDEQFF TGTGCCAGCAGCCAAGATGCCCCGGGACTAGCGGGAGATGAGCAGTTCTTC
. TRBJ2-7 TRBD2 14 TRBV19 CASSHRTSGSEQYF TGTGCCAGTAGTCATCGGACTAGCGGGAGTGAACAGTACTTC
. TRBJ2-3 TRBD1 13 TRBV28 CASTGQGADTQYF TGTGCCAGCACGGGACAGGGGGCAGATACGCAGTATTTT
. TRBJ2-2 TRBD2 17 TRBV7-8 CASSPFRERELTGELFF TGTGCCAGCAGCCCGTTTAGAGAGCGGGAGTTAACCGGGGAGCTGTTTTTT
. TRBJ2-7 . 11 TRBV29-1 CSVGHSYEQYF TGCAGCGTCGGACACTCCTACGAGCAGTACTTC
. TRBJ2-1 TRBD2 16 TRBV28 CASASPGAGGDNEQFF TGTGCCAGCGCATCCCCAGGGGCGGGAGGCGATAATGAGCAGTTCTTC
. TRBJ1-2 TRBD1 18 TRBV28 CASSLRPGQDTSNYGYTF TGTGCCAGCAGTTTACGCCCGGGACAGGATACCTCTAACTATGGCTACACCTTC
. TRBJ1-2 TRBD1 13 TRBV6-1 CASSGTGDYGYTF TGTGCCAGCAGTGGTACAGGGGATTACGGCTACACCTTC
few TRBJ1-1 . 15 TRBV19 CASSPTVGRFTEAFF TGTGCCAGTAGCCCCACCGTGGGGAGATTCACTGAAGCTTTCTTT
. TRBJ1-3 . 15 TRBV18 CASSEGLASGNTIYF TGTGCCAGCTCCGAGGGCCTTGCCTCTGGAAACACCATATATTTT
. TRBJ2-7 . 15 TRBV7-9 CASSLVLGRAYEQYF TGTGCCAGCAGCTTAGTTCTGGGAAGGGCCTACGAGCAGTACTTC
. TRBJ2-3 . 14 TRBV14 CASSQVLSTDTQYF TGTGCCAGCAGCCAAGTTCTCTCCACAGATACGCAGTATTTT
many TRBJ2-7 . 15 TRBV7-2 CASSLNSGVAYEQYF TGTGCCAGCAGCTTAAATAGCGGCGTTGCCTACGAGCAGTACTTC